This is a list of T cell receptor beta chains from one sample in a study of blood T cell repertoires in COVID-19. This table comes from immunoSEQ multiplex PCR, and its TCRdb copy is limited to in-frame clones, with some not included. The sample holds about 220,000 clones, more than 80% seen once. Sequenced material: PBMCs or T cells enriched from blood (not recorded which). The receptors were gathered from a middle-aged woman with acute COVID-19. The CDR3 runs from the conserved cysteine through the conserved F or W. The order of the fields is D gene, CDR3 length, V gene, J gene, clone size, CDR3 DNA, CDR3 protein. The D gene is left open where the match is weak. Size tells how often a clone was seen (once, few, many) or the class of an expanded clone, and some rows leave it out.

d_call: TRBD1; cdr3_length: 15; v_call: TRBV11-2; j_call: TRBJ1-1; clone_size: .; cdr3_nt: TGTGCCAGCAGCCGAACAACGACAGGGCGTATAGAAGCTTTCTTT; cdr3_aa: CASSRTTTGRIEAFF
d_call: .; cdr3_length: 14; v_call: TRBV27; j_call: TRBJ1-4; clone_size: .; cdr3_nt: TGTGCCAGCAGTCAAGCCGGGGGGGGTGAAAAACTGTTTTTT; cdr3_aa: CASSQAGGGEKLFF
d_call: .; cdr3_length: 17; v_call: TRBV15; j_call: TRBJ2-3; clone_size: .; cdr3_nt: TGTGCCACCAGCAGAGACCCCCCTGGGCAGGGTACAGATACGCAGTATTTT; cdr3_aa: CATSRDPPGQGTDTQYF
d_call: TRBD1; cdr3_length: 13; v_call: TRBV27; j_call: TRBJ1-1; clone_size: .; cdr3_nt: TGTGCCAGCAGTATCGGGACAGGGCTTGAAGCTTTCTTT; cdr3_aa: CASSIGTGLEAFF
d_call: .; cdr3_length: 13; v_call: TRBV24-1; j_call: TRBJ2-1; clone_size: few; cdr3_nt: TGTGCCACCAGTGGGACCCCAGGGGATGAGCAGTTCTTC; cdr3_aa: CATSGTPGDEQFF
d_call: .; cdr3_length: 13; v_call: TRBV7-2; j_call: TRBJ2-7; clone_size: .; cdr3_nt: TGTGCCAGCAGCTGGTGGGGGCGGTACGAGCAGTACTTC; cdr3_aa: CASSWWGRYEQYF
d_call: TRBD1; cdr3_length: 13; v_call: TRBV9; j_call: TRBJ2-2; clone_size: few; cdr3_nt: TGTGCCTCGGGACAGGGGTATCCCGGGGAGCTGTTTTTT; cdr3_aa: CASGQGYPGELFF
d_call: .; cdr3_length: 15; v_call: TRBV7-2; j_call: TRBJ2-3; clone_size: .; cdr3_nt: TGTGCCAGCAGCTCAGTCGGGGTGAGCACAGATACGCAATATTTT; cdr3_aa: CASSSVGVSTDTQYF
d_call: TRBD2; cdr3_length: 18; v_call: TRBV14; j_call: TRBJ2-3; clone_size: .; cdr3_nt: TGTGCCAGCAGCCAAGACCGGGAGGGCTCTCTTAACACAGATACGCAGTATTTT; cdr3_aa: CASSQDREGSLNTDTQYF
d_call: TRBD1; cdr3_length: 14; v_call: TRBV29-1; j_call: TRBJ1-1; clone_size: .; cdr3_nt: TGCAGCGTCGTAACAGGGGCGATGAACACTGAAGCTTTCTTT; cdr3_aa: CSVVTGAMNTEAFF
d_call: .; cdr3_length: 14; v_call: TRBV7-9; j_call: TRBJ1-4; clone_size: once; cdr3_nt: TGTGCCAGCAGCTTGGGGCAGCAAAATGAAAAACTGTTTTTT; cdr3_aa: CASSLGQQNEKLFF
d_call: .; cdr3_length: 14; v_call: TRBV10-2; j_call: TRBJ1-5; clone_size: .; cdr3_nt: TGCGCCAGCAATTCCCAGGGTACCGGTGGGCCCCAGCATTTT; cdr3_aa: CASNSQGTGGPQHF
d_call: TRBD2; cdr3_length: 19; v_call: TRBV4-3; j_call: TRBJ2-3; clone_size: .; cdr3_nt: TGCGCCAGCAGCCTTGGACTAGCGGGGGGGGACTCCCACACAGATACGCAGTATTTT; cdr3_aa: CASSLGLAGGDSHTDTQYF
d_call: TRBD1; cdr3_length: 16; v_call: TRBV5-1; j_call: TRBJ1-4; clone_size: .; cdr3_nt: TGCGCCAGCAGCTTGGGGACAGGGGTAACTAATGAAAAACTGTTTTTT; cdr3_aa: CASSLGTGVTNEKLFF
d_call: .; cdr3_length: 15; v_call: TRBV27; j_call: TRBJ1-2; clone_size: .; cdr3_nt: TGTGCCAGCAGTTTACTCCCGGGTCTCGACTATGGCTACACCTTC; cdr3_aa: CASSLLPGLDYGYTF
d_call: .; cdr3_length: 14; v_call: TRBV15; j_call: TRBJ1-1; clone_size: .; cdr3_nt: TGTGCCACCAGCAGAGAAACAGGGTACACTGAAGCTTTCTTT; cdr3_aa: CATSRETGYTEAFF
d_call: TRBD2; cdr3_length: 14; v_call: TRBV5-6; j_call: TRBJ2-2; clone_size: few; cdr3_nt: TGTGCCAGCAGCTTCGCGGGGGTCACCGGGGAGCTGTTTTTT; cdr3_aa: CASSFAGVTGELFF
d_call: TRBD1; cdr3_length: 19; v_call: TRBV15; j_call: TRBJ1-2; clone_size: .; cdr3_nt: TGTGCCACCAGCAGATCCACCTTTGGGACAGCGGCCTATTCTTATGGCTACACCTTC; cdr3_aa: CATSRSTFGTAAYSYGYTF
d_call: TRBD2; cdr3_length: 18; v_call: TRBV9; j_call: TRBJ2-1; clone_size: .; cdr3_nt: TGTGCCAGCAGCGTAGCCCCCACGTGGCGGGGGGGCCGGATTGAGCAGTTCTTC; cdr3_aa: CASSVAPTWRGGRIEQFF
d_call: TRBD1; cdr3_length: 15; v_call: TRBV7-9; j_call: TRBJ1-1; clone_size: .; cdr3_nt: TGTGCCAGCAGCTCGGGACAGGGGATGAACACTGAAGCTTTCTTT; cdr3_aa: CASSSGQGMNTEAFF
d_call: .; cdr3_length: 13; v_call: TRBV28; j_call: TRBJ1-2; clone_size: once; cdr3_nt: TGTGCCAGCAGTCTAGGACTGGTAAATGGCTACACCTTC; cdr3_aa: CASSLGLVNGYTF
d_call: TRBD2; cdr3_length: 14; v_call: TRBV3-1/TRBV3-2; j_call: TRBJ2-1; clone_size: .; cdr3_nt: TGTGCCAGCAGCCGTAGCGGGGGGGCGCGTGAGCAGTTCTTC; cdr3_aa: CASSRSGGAREQFF
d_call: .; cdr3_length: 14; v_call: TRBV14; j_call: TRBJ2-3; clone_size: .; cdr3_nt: TGTGCCAGCAGCCAAGACCTAGGGGTGGATACGCAGTATTTT; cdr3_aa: CASSQDLGVDTQYF
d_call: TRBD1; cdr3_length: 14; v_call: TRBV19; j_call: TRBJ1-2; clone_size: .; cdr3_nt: TGTGCCAGTAGTATAAGTGTGGAGGGGGCAAGGTACACCTTC; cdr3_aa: CASSISVEGARYTF
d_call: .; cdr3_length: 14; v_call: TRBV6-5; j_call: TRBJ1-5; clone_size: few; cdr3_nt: TGTGCCAGCAGAGGACCGACGGGGAATCAGCCCCAGCATTTT; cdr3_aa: CASRGPTGNQPQHF
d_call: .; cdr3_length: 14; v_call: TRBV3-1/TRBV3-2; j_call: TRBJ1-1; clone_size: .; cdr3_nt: TGTGCCAGCAGCCCTCCCCGGGGTGGGACTGAAGCTTTCTTT; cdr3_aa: CASSPPRGGTEAFF
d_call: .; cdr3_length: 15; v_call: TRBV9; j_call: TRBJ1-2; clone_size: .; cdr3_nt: TGTGCCAGCAGCGTAGGTGTGGCTGAATGGTCTGGCTACACCTTC; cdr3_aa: CASSVGVAEWSGYTF
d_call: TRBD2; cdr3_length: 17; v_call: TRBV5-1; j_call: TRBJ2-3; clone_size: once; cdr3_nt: TGCGCCAGCAGCTTGGACTCGGCTAGCGGACGCACAGATACGCAGTATTTT; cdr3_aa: CASSLDSASGRTDTQYF
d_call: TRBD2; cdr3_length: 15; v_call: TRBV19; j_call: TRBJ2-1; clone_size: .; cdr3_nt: TGTGCCAGTAGTATTCAGAGCGGGGGAACCAATGAGCAGTTCTTC; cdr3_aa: CASSIQSGGTNEQFF
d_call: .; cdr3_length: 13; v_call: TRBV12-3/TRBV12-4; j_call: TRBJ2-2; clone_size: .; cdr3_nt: TGTGCCAGCAGTCTGGGGGGCACCGGGGAGCTGTTTTTT; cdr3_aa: CASSLGGTGELFF
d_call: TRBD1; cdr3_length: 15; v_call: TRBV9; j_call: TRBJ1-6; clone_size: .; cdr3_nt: TGTGCCAGCAGCCCGCGGACAGGCGTAAATTCACCCCTCCACTTT; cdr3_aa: CASSPRTGVNSPLHF
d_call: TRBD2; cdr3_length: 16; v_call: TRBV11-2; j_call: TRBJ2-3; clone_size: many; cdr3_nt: TGTGCCAGCAGCCTACGGGGGGGCGATGGCACAGATACGCAGTATTTT; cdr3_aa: CASSLRGGDGTDTQYF
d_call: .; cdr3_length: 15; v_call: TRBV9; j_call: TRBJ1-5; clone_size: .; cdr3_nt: TGTGCCAGCAGCGTAGATGGCAGGCCCTATCAGCCCCAGCATTTT; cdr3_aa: CASSVDGRPYQPQHF
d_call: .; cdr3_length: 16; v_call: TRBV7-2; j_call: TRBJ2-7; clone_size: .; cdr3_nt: TGTGCCAGCAGCTTAGGTGGTTCGGTGGGGCCTTACGAGCAGTACTTC; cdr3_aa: CASSLGGSVGPYEQYF
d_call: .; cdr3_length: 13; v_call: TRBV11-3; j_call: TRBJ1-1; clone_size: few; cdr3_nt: TGTGCCAGCAGCTTAATACGGGAGACTGAAGCTTTCTTT; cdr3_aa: CASSLIRETEAFF
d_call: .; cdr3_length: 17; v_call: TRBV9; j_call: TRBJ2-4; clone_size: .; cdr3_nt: TGTGCCAGCAGCGCCGGCCGTGGGAGTGAGGTTGGAAACATTCAGTACTTC; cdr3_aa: CASSAGRGSEVGNIQYF
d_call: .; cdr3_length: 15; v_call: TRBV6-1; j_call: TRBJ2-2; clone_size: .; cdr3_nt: TGTGCCAGCAGTGAGAGAAACAGTAACACCGGGGAGCTGTTTTTT; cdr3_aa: CASSERNSNTGELFF
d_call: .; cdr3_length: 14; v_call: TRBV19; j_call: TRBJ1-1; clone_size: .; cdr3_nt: TGTGCCAGTAGTATAACTACAGGGTGGACTGAAGCTTTCTTT; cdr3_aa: CASSITTGWTEAFF
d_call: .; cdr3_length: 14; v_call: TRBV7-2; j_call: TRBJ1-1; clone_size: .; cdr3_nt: TGTGCCAGCAGCTTAGTCGGGGGAGGGACTGAAGCTTTCTTT; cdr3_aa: CASSLVGGGTEAFF
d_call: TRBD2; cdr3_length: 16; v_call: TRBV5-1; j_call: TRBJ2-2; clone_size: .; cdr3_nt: TGCGCCAGCAGCTTGCTAGCGGGGGGGAACACCGGGGAGCTGTTTTTT; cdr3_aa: CASSLLAGGNTGELFF
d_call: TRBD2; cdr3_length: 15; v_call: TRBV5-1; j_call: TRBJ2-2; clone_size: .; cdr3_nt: TGCGCCAGCAATACGGGACTAGTGAGCACCGGGGAGCTGTTTTTT; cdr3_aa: CASNTGLVSTGELFF
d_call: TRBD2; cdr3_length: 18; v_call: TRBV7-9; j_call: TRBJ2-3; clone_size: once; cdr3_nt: TGTGCCAGCAGCGTAGAACCGGGACTAGCGTACCGCACAGATACGCAGTATTTT; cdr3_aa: CASSVEPGLAYRTDTQYF
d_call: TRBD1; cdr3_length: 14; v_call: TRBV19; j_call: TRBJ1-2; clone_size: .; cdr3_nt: TGTGCCAGTACCACGCCAGGGGGTAACTATGGCTACACCTTC; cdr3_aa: CASTTPGGNYGYTF
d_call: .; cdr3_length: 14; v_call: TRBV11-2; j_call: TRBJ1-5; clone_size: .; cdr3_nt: TGTGCCAGCAGCAGCGGACAGAAATATCAGCCCCAGCATTTT; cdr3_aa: CASSSGQKYQPQHF
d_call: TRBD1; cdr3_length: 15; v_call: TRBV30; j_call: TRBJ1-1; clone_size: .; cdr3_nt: TGTGCCTGGAGCGATGGGACAGGAGGTAACACTGAAGCTTTCTTT; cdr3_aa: CAWSDGTGGNTEAFF
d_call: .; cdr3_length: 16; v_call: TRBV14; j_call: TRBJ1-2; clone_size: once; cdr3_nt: TGTGCCAGCAGCCAAGATACGGGACAAGCACTCTATGGCTACACCTTC; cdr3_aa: CASSQDTGQALYGYTF
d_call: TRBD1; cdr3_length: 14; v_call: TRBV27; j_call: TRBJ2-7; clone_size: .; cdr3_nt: TGTGCCAGCAGTTTAATTGGGACAGGGGCCGAGCAGTACTTC; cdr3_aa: CASSLIGTGAEQYF
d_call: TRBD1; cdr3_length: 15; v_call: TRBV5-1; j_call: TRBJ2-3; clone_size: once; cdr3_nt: TGCGCCAGCAGCCCCTACAGGGGGTGGACGGATACGCAGTATTTT; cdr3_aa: CASSPYRGWTDTQYF
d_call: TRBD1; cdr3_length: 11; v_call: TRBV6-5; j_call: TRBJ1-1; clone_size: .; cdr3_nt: TGTGCCAGCCAGGGGGGAACTGAAGCTTTCTTT; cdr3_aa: CASQGGTEAFF
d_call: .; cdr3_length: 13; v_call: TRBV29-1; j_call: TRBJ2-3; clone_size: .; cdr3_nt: TGCAGCGGCATACCCAGAAGCACAGATACGCAGTATTTT; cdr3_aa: CSGIPRSTDTQYF
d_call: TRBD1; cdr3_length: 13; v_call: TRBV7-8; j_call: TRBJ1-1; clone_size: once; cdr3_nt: TGTGCCAGCAGCTTTCGACAGGGTACTGAAGCTTTCTTT; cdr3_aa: CASSFRQGTEAFF
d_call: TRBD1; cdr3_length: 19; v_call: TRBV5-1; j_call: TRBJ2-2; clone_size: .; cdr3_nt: TGCGCCAGCACCACGACAGGGGGCGACCCACGCTCGAACACCGGGGAGCTGTTTTTT; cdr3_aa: CASTTTGGDPRSNTGELFF
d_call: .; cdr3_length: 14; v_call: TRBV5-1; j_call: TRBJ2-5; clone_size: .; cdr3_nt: TGCGCCAGCAGGGACACCGCTTCCCGGGAGACCCAGTACTTC; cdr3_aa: CASRDTASRETQYF
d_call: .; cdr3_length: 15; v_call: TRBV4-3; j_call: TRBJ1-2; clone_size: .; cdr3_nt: TGCGCCAGCAGCCAAGAGGCAGGAAACAACTATGGCTACACCTTC; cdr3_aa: CASSQEAGNNYGYTF
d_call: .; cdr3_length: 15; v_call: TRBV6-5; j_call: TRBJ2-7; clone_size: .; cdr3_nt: TGTGCCAGCAGTCCGCGCGGGGTGGGGTCCTACGAGCAGTACTTC; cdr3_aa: CASSPRGVGSYEQYF